This T cell receptor beta chain was retrieved from a study of blood T cell repertoires in COVID-19 (dated by TCRdb to the early 2020s). In terms of the full investigation: The collaborator samples originated in the United States, Italy and Spain and spanned the acute and convalescent phases of COVID-19. The prospective study material was composed of cDNA or gDNA derived from T cells, B-cell-depleted T cells, or PBMCs. Subjects who had been exposed to COVID-19, were actively infected with it, or had recovered from it provided the deeply sampled blood TCRbeta repertoires that made up the dataset. A freely available public database, intended as a resource for researchers studying the immune response to SARS-CoV-2, is where the repertoires were released. The samples were drawn from two sources: the first 160 participants of the ongoing ImmuneRACE study, and 1,254 subjects contributed by 6 global collaborators. Nearly every sample came with metadata listing a de-identified subject ID, COVID-19 status, age in years and sex. Where available, HLA class I and class II types were taken from metadata supplied by the sample provider and were not determined by assay-based typing.

Concerning this clone: Its cognate antigen has yet to be identified. No per-base quality is available; no much larger clone lies one base away.

Another Seattle source contributed samples from volunteer blood donors who had recovered from COVID-19. Collaborating institutions collected whole blood in K2EDTA tubes following their own protocols. For TCRbeta analysis, collaborators shipped samples as frozen whole blood, isolated PBMCs, or DNA extracted from either of those sample types. What the research found in general, with its limitations: How much clinical and demographic metadata was included differed by source and by participant, and the metadata was provided uncurated.

Taken from cysteine to phenylalanine, the CDR3 has 16 residues. Left in the record is the CDR3 DNA by itself, 48 bases read in frame from the first base. Between the V and J ends, shortened by 1 base and 5 bases respectively, the junction contains 15 bases. The germline V gene sets CDR1 to SGHVS and CDR2 to FQNEAQ. The immunoSEQ Assay, a bias-controlled multiplex PCR, was used to amplify TCRbeta CDR3 regions from genomic DNA. In the original analysis: The number of nucleated cells in each sample was estimated by amplification of reference gene primers within the assay. Sequence reads were collapsed and filtered to measure the absolute abundance of every unique TCRbeta CDR3 rearrangement. For each sample, productive Simpson clonality was calculated as the square root of Simpson's diversity index over productive rearrangements. TCRdb took this table from immuneACCESS and kept in-frame rearrangements with V and J called. Such tables lack part of the clones; where checked against another copy, unresolved V genes explain under half of the gap, and the rest is unexplained. The V and J calls and clone size come from that table; D and trimming were worked out from the DNA. Here the sample has 200,000 to 250,000 clones; around nine tenths occur a single time. Under 2% of the sample belongs to the ten largest clones.

The sequence derives from an older woman who had recovered from COVID-19. The sequenced material came from peripheral blood. This sequence uses TRBV7-8 and TRBJ1-5; a weak D assignment points to TRBD1 (5 bases agree). The CDR3 in this case is CASSLVMAGRDQPQHF. DNA sequence: TGTGCCAGCAGCTTAGTAATGGCAGGGAGGGATCAGCCCCAGCATTTT.